These 32 T cell receptor beta chains were all obtained from the same sample, sequenced in a study of T-cell memory formation after mild COVID-19. TCRdb independently ran MiXCR on the 5' RACE reads; one entry per CDR3 protein. The profile shows about 260,000 distinct CDR3 sequences, 7% to 10% of them singletons. Material for sequencing was PBMCs or a T cell subset sorted from them (not recorded which). These receptors were taken from a man between 18 and 35 years old who had mild COVID-19 (a few samples of this study predate the infection). Cell type and time point are not known.

This clonotype was detected ten times or more. The chain carries TRBV7-9 and TRBJ2-5, with D unresolved. V lost 5 bases to trimming and J lost 5 bases, with 6 bases between them. CDR3 size: 11 residues. Germline CDR1 SEHNR, CDR2 FQNEAQ (reference sequence). The CDR3 protein is CASSHGETQYF. In nucleotides, the CDR3 is TGTGCCAGCAGCCACGGGGAGACCCAGTACTTC.

V gene TRBV4-1 combines with J gene TRBJ2-7; 9 bases map to TRBD1. Germline lookup yields CDR1 MGHRA and CDR2 YSYEKL. The V and J ends lost 1 base and 2 bases, in that order; junction bases with no gene match: 3. The CDR3 has 15 residues. The CDR3 here is CASSQGTGAAYEQYV. The CDR3 DNA is TGCGCCAGCAGCCAAGGGACAGGGGCAGCCTACGAGCAGTACGTC.

This clonotype was seen many times. The V gene is TRBV5-1, the J gene TRBJ2-7; the D is unclear. Germline V CDR1 and CDR2: SGHRS, YFSETQ. V was cut by 0 bases and J by 4 bases, with 8 bases left in between. This CDR3 is 13 amino acids long. CDR3 amino acids: CASSLDNKYEQYF. In DNA form, the CDR3 reads TGCGCCAGCAGCTTGGATAACAAATACGAGCAGTACTTC.

This clonotype has ten or more counts. V gene TRBV5-4 combines with J gene TRBJ2-1, with 10 bases identical to TRBD2. V was pared by 1 base and J by 4 bases, with 2 bases of the junction left unmatched. This CDR3 is built from 15 residues. Germline V gene sequence: CDR1 SGHNT, CDR2 YYREEE (reference sequence). CDR3 amino acids: CASSLLAGVYNEQFF. CDR3 coding DNA: TGTGCCAGCAGCTTGCTAGCGGGGGTTTACAATGAGCAGTTCTTC. Variable domain in full (rest from reference TRBV5-4 and TRBJ2-1): ETGVTQSPTHLIKTRGQQVTLRCSSQSGHNTVSWYQQALGQGPQFIFQYYREEENGRGNFPPRFSGLQFPNYSSELNVNALELDDSALYLCASSLLAGVYNEQFFGPGTRLTVL.

V gene TRBV20-1 combines with J gene TRBJ1-3; 7 bases fit TRBD1. Germline CDR1 and CDR2: DFQATT and SNEGSKA (reference sequence). Losses at the gene ends were 7 bases for V and 1 base for J; bases not matched to a gene: 4. This CDR3 is 13 amino acids long. The CDR3 nucleotides read TGCAGTGTTCTGGACAGGTCTGGAAACACCATATATTTT. It is translated as CSVLDRSGNTIYF.

This clonotype has at least ten counts. The J gene is TRBJ1-1, the V gene TRBV9, with 8 bases that match TRBD1. Per the germline V gene, CDR1 is SGDLS and CDR2 is YYNGEE. There are 15 residues in the CDR3. The junction had 7 bases not matched to a gene; V was cut back by 4 bases and J by 2 bases. The CDR3 DNA sequence: TGTGCCAGCAGCCCCCGGGACAGGCTTAACACTGAAGCTTTCTTT. Encoded protein: CASSPRDRLNTEAFF.

In its sample, this clonotype was seen a few times. V usage is TRBV4-3 and J usage is TRBJ2-3; 9 bases agree with TRBD1. CDR3 length: 16 amino acids. Per germline, CDR1 LGHNA and CDR2 YSLEER. The V and J ends lost 3 bases and 3 bases, in that order; junction bases with no gene match: 7. CDR3 amino acids: CASSQIPGQGTDTQYF. The DNA for the CDR3 is TGCGCCAGCAGCCAGATCCCGGGACAGGGAACAGATACGCAGTATTTT.

This clonotype was detected only a few times. The rearrangement uses TRBV28 and TRBJ2-3, with 9 bases identical to TRBD1. The CDR3 contains 17 residues. Germline CDR1 reads MDHEN; CDR2 reads SYDVKM. V was pared by 4 bases and J by 2 bases, with 10 bases of the junction left unmatched. The chain's CDR3 is CASSSPSGQGSTDTQYF. DNA for the CDR3: TGTGCCAGCAGTTCCCCGTCCGGACAGGGGTCCACAGATACGCAGTATTTT.

The J gene is TRBJ2-7, the V gene TRBV11-2; TRBD1 is a possible D gene (6 bases). CDR3 length: 15 amino acids. Trimming took off 3 bases at V and 2 bases at J, with 14 bases between the two ends. CDR1 and CDR2 from the germline V gene are SGHAT and FQNNGV. In DNA form, the CDR3 reads TGTGCCAGCAGCTTTAGGGGGTCGGAAACCTACGAGCAGTACGTC. This encodes CASSFRGSETYEQYV.

The chain combines TRBV5-5 with TRBJ1-6; D uncertain. Germline lookup yields CDR1 SGHKS and CDR2 YYEKEE (reference sequence). CDR3 size: 12 residues. Trimming left V 3 bases short and J 11 bases short, with 9 bases between. This CDR3 reads CASSYASTPLHF. The CDR3 DNA reads TGTGCCAGCAGCTACGCCAGTACACCCCTCCACTTT.

This clonotype was counted at least ten times. The chain is built from TRBV7-2 and TRBJ2-5; TRBD2 aligns across 9 bases. Germline CDR1 and CDR2: SGHTA and FQGNSA. J was trimmed by 5 bases and V by 4 bases; bases with no gene match: 8. The CDR3 runs 15 residues. As DNA, the CDR3 is TGTGCCAGCAGCTACCAGCGGGGGGAGTTGGAGACCCAGTACTTC. Amino acids: CASSYQRGELETQYF.

This clonotype turned up a few times. This chain joins TRBV27 and TRBJ1-6; D is ambiguous. CDR3 length: 13 amino acids. V lost 2 bases, J lost 12 bases, and 11 bases lay in between. Per the germline V gene, CDR1 is MNHEY and CDR2 is SMNVEV (reference sequence). CDR3 amino acids: CASSLNAVKPLHF. CDR3 coding DNA: TGTGCCAGCAGTTTAAACGCGGTTAAACCCCTCCACTTT.

The gene calls are TRBV7-9 and TRBJ1-1; perhaps TRBD1 as D (5 bases). From germline, CDR1 is SEHNR and CDR2 FQNEAQ (reference sequence). The CDR3 sequence is 14 residues long. V was shortened by 1 base and J by 4 bases, with 10 bases between the two germline ends. The CDR3 region is CASSLVEGITEAFF. The CDR3, as DNA: TGTGCCAGCAGCTTAGTCGAGGGGATCACTGAAGCTTTCTTT.

This chain links TRBV24-1 with TRBJ2-3, with D possibly being TRBD2 (6 bases). The CDR3 has 14 amino acids. Trimming took 1 base from V and 6 from J, leaving 10 bases between them. Germline V gene data show CDR1 as KGHDR and CDR2 as SFDVKD. CDR3 DNA: TGTGCCACCAGTGATTTCGGGGGAGCCGATACGCAGTATTTT. Amino acid sequence: CATSDFGGADTQYF.

This clonotype appeared many times. The chain couples TRBV7-3 to TRBJ2-5; perhaps TRBD1 as D (6 bases). Trimming removed 5 bases at V and 5 bases at J, with 12 bases between. Germline lookup yields CDR1 SGHTA and CDR2 FQGTGA. This CDR3 contains 13 residues. The CDR3 is CASSAQGWETQYF. CDR3 in DNA: TGTGCCAGCAGCGCCCAGGGGTGGGAGACCCAGTACTTC. Full variable domain (rest looked up from reference TRBV7-3 and TRBJ2-5): GAGVSQTPSNKVTEKGKYVELRCDPISGHTALYWYRQSLGQGPEFLIYFQGTGAADDSGLPNDRFFAVRPEGSVSTLKIQRTERGDSAVYLCASSAQGWETQYFGPGTRLLVL.

This clonotype was detected ten times or more. This chain connects TRBV9 to TRBJ1-3, with unresolved D. CDR1 and CDR2 (germline): SGDLS, YYNGEE. The CDR3 is 12 residues long. V lost 3 bases to trimming and J lost 9 bases, with 10 bases between them. The DNA of the CDR3 is TGTGCCAGCAGCGCCGTCCGAAGCACCATATATTTT. Its protein is CASSAVRSTIYF.

The chain recombines TRBV14 with TRBJ2-1; TRBD1 aligns across 8 bases. The CDR3 totals 15 residues. V lost 2 bases, J lost 6 bases, and 6 bases stayed unmatched. Germline assignment: CDR1 SGHDN and CDR2 FVKESK. CDR3 region: CASSQIGTGSNEQFF. The CDR3 region has the DNA TGTGCCAGCAGCCAAATCGGGACAGGAAGCAATGAGCAGTTCTTC.

The rearrangement uses TRBV10-3 and TRBJ2-1; possibly TRBD1 for D (5 bases). Trimming left V 4 bases short and J 3 bases short, with 10 bases between. The CDR3 loop spans 14 amino acids. The germline V gene has CDR1 ENHRY and CDR2 SYGVKD. CDR3 sequence (DNA): TGTGCCATCAGTGTTGACAGTAACTACAATGAGCAGTTCTTC. It translates to CAISVDSNYNEQFF.

This clonotype has just a few counts. The chain employs TRBV24-1 and TRBJ1-5; maybe TRBD1 (5 bases). The germline V gene encodes CDR1 KGHDR and CDR2 SFDVKD. The V end was cut by 3 bases, the J end by 3 bases, with 14 bases between. CDR3 length: 16 residues. CDR3 nucleotide sequence: TGTGCCACCAGTGATCCCCGGAGAGGGGCCAATCAGCCCCAGCATTTT. This encodes CATSDPRRGANQPQHF.

This chain uses TRBV7-2 with TRBJ1-1, with D unresolved. The V and J ends lost 1 base and 5 bases respectively, with 5 bases between them. CDR1 SGHTA and CDR2 FQGNSA come from the germline V gene. CDR3 size: 12 residues. This CDR3 reads CASSLEWTEAFF. CDR3 nucleotides: TGTGCCAGCAGCTTAGAATGGACTGAAGCTTTCTTT.

The table lists this clonotype with many counts. This chain links TRBV5-1 with TRBJ2-3; 12 bases agree with TRBD2. In germline, CDR1 is SGHRS, CDR2 YFSETQ. The trim removed 2 bases at V and 6 bases at J, leaving 7 bases unmatched. CDR3 length: 16 amino acids. DNA for the CDR3: TGCGCCAGCAGCTTTGGACTAGCGGGGTCCGGGGATACGCAGTATTTT. Translated: CASSFGLAGSGDTQYF. Full variable domain (missing parts from reference TRBV5-1 and TRBJ2-3): KAGVTQTPRYLIKTRGQQVTLSCSPISGHRSVSWYQQTPGQGLQFLFEYFSETQRNKGNFPGRFSGRQFSNSRSEMNVSTLELGDSALYLCASSFGLAGSGDTQYFGPGTRLTVL.

This clonotype turned up a few times. The chain joins TRBV6-2 or TRBV6-3 to TRBJ2-7, with 8 bases identical to TRBD1. Trimming at V came to 6 bases and at J to 6 bases, leaving 10 bases not matched to a gene. This CDR3 spans 14 amino acids. Germline V gene lookup returns CDR1 MNHEY and CDR2 SVGEGT. The CDR3 spells CASSQDRVEGEQYF. The CDR3 coding sequence is TGTGCCAGCAGCCAGGACAGGGTCGAGGGCGAGCAGTACTTC.

This clonotype has ten or more counts. The genes are TRBV5-1 and TRBJ2-3; D might be TRBD1 (6 bases). The CDR3 contains 12 residues. Trimming removed 6 bases from V and 4 bases from J, with 9 bases in between. Germline CDR1 is SGHRS and CDR2 is YFSETQ. The CDR3 DNA sequence: TGCGCCAGCAATGAGGGGGCAGATACGCAGTATTTT. It yields the protein CASNEGADTQYF.

This sequence joins TRBV19 and TRBJ2-5, with TRBD2 identical over 10 bases. Germline V lookup: CDR1 LNHDA, CDR2 SQIVND (reference sequence). CDR3 length: 15 residues. V was clipped by 6 bases and J by 7 bases; unmatched bases: 11. The chain's CDR3 is CASSVLAGMEGTQYF. The DNA for the CDR3 is TGTGCCAGTAGCGTACTAGCGGGGATGGAAGGGACCCAGTACTTC.

This clonotype was seen many times. The chain combines TRBV7-9 with TRBJ2-7; 7 bases align to TRBD1. Germline V CDR1 and CDR2: SEHNR, FQNEAQ (reference sequence). J was trimmed by 2 bases and V by 4 bases; bases with no gene match: 11. There are 16 residues in the CDR3. CDR3 sequence (DNA): TGTGCCAGCAGCTCCCCCCCGGGACAGACAACCTACGAGCAGTACTTC. Translation: CASSSPPGQTTYEQYF.

The CDR3 DNA follows: TGTGCCAGCTCACCACGAGAGGAGGGAGAAGCTTTCTTT. Protein product: CASSPREEGEAFF. The J gene is TRBJ1-1, the V gene TRBV18; no clear D. In germline, CDR1 is KGHSH, CDR2 LQKENI. Trimming removed 1 base at V and 8 bases at J, with 11 bases between. The CDR3 totals 13 residues.

Many counts were recorded for this clonotype. Here the CDR3 reads CATQGIAGELFF. CDR3 DNA: TGTGCCACCCAGGGGATCGCCGGGGAGCTGTTTTTT. The chain carries TRBV4-2 and TRBJ2-2; TRBD1 is a possible D gene (6 bases). Germline CDR1 is LGHNA and CDR2 is YNFKEQ. The ends were cut back, 10 bases at V and 6 bases at J, with 12 bases in the middle. CDR3 size: 12 residues.

This clonotype was found a few times. This chain uses TRBV4-3 with TRBJ2-1; D not certain. V was trimmed by 4 bases and J by 5 bases, leaving 6 bases between them. This CDR3 comprises 12 residues. Per germline, CDR1 LGHNA and CDR2 YSLEER. The CDR3 here is CASSLRNNEQFF. In nucleotides, the CDR3 is TGCGCCAGCAGCCTCAGAAACAATGAGCAGTTCTTC.

This clonotype was detected a few times. V and J are TRBV5-5 and TRBJ2-5, with 10 nucleotides matching TRBD1. The J segment lost 5 bases and the V segment lost 4 bases, leaving 8 bases of the junction unmatched. The CDR3 is 15 amino acids. CDR1 and CDR2 from the germline V gene are SGHKS and YYEKEE (reference sequence). CDR3 DNA sequence: TGTGCCAGCAGCACGGGACAGGGGTACCGGGAGACCCAGTACTTC. This gives the protein CASSTGQGYRETQYF.

The rearrangement uses TRBV4-2 and TRBJ1-2, with a weak D call TRBD1 (5 bases). This CDR3 has 16 amino acids. From germline, CDR1 is LGHNA and CDR2 YNFKEQ. With 0 bases removed from V and 4 bases from J, the gap between germline ends came to 15 bases. CDR3 amino acids: CASSQEGPGQVYGYTF. In DNA, the CDR3 is TGTGCCAGCAGCCAAGAGGGGCCAGGGCAGGTCTATGGCTACACCTTC.

This clonotype was counted a few times. This chain joins TRBV6-5 and TRBJ1-2; no clear D gene. V was cut by 6 bases and J by 3 bases, with 11 bases left in between. From germline, CDR1 is MNHEY and CDR2 SVGAGI. The CDR3 covers 13 residues. CDR3 loop: CASRGPYHYGYTF. CDR3 coding DNA: TGTGCCAGCAGGGGCCCATACCACTATGGCTACACCTTC.

Turning to this clonotype: This likely comes from a read error, as the CDR3 has no conserved phenylalanine or tryptophan at its end. The J gene is TRBJ2-4, the V gene TRBV12-3 or TRBV12-4; tentative D call: TRBD2 (6 bases). V was cut by 5 bases and J by 0 bases, with 8 bases left in between. CDR3 size: 14 residues. Here the CDR3 DNA reads TGTGCCAGCAGTCGGGGACTAGCCAAAAACATTCAGTACCTC. The encoded protein is CASSRGLAKNIQYL.